The source of this T cell receptor (beta chain) is a study of blood T cell repertoires in COVID-19. The wider study: Some COVID-19 samples were acute and others convalescent; all came from the United States, Italy and Spain. T cells, B-cell-depleted T cells, or PBMCs provided the cDNA or gDNA that served as material.

Per the authors' pipeline: Amplification of reference gene primers provided the estimated nucleated cell counts. Method: immunoSEQ multiplex PCR; TCRdb's copy keeps in-frame clones and lacks some. D and trimming were read from the DNA, whereas the V and J calls and clone size are those reported in that table. Among tens of thousands of clones listed, about 87% were seen once. Germline lookup yields CDR1 SGHNT and CDR2 YYREEE (reference sequence). This CDR3 region has 16 residues. Between the trimmed V and J ends, which lost 0 bases and 7 bases, there was a span of 19 bases. The sequenced sample consisted of peripheral blood. This chain links TRBV5-4 with TRBJ1-2; possibly TRBD1 for D (5 bases). The clonotype comes from a man over 45 with active COVID-19. The CDR3 DNA reads TGTGCCAGCAGCTTGGGAGATCGGGGGGGTATTGGTGGCTACACCTTC. Amino acids: CASSLGDRGGIGGYTF.